This is a list of T cell receptor beta chains from one sample in a study of T cells expressing NK-cell markers. TCRdb re-analyzed the 5' RACE reads; it lists each CDR3 protein once, without DNA. The sample has roughly 380,000 distinct CDR3 sequences. Material: blood T cells: a sorted CD56 or NKG2C T cell subset, CD4+ or CD8+ T cells, or bulk PBMC T cells (not recorded which). These receptors were collected from a man aged 18 to 69 in good health. Each CDR3 is given with its conserved first and last residue.

j_call v_call cdr3_aa
TRBJ2-3 TRBV11-2 CASSLLLAGGLDTQYF
TRBJ1-3 TRBV5-4 CASSSPPGGSGNTIYF
TRBJ2-3 TRBV19 CASTGQGRADTQYF
TRBJ2-6 TRBV15 CATSRADGYSGANVLTF
TRBJ2-3 TRBV18 CASSRYPAQSTDTQYF
TRBJ2-7 TRBV7-2 CASSLSSGGTPYEQYF
TRBJ1-5 TRBV6-5 CASSSQGPDTRLSNQPQHF
TRBJ2-3 TRBV12-3/TRBV12-4 CASSFGVQYTQYF
TRBJ2-3 TRBV24-1 CATSDEADTQYF
TRBJ2-1 TRBV6-5 CASSYSFLAAYNEQFF
TRBJ2-6 TRBV5-1 CASMAGTFSGANVLTF
TRBJ2-5 TRBV6-2/TRBV6-3 CASSPPPGLAGGVPQETQYF
TRBJ2-3 TRBV5-1 CASSAGLAGGADTQYF
TRBJ2-1 TRBV5-1 CASRGTSEPYNEQFF
TRBJ2-1 TRBV2 CASSRTSGLNNEQFF
TRBJ2-7 TRBV12-3/TRBV12-4 CASSLFTGNEQYF
TRBJ2-6 TRBV11-2 CASSSFYRGLNSGANVLTF
TRBJ1-3 TRBV15 CATSRDGGGNTIYF
TRBJ2-1 TRBV6-2/TRBV6-3 CASSYRLALIEQFF
TRBJ2-7 TRBV6-5 CASSWDGALSYEQYF
TRBJ2-6 TRBV18 CASSPTHSGANVLTF
TRBJ2-6 TRBV6-1 CASRMAGANVLTF
TRBJ2-5 TRBV28 CATYSGGAMEQETQYF
TRBJ2-7 TRBV20-1 CSALKPLPYEQYF
TRBJ2-1 TRBV5-1 CASSLERGGNEQFF
TRBJ1-3 TRBV4-1 CASSQPFGQGGNTIYF
TRBJ2-7 TRBV18 CASSPGGFQEQYF
TRBJ2-3 TRBV24-1 CATSDPATVDTQYF
TRBJ2-6 TRBV11-2 CASTHRGPADSGANVLTF
TRBJ1-2 TRBV7-2 CASSDPGYGYTF
TRBJ2-5 TRBV20-1 CSARRTNQETQYF
TRBJ2-7 TRBV25-1 CASSERRDEQYF
TRBJ2-5 TRBV12-1 CASSYLGEETQYF
TRBJ2-2 TRBV11-2 CASSFIQGASNTGELFF
TRBJ1-1 TRBV12-3/TRBV12-4 CASSLAGGRLNTEAFF
TRBJ2-1 TRBV3-1 CASSLGPAGPDNIF
TRBJ2-7 TRBV2 CASSTRQGRYEQYF
TRBJ1-2 TRBV9 CASSFQRGGGYTF
TRBJ2-6 TRBV6-1 CASSRDRGPGANVLTF
TRBJ1-2 TRBV5-5 CASSPEVGTGYYGYTF
TRBJ2-3 TRBV7-9 CASSSGDHSTDTQYF
TRBJ2-1 TRBV28 CASIRLAGGYEQFF